This is a list of T cell receptor beta chains from one sample in a study of cytomegalovirus exposure and HLA in healthy donors. The table came from immunoSEQ multiplex PCR; TCRdb's copy has only in-frame clones and leaves some out. The profile shows 90,000 to 140,000 clones, roughly 76% of them singletons. Material: PBMCs. These receptors all come from a man between 25 and 39 years old in good health and CMV-seropositive. CDR3s leave out the opening cysteine and the closing phenylalanine or tryptophan.

V gene: TRBV10-3; CDR3 length: 12; CDR3 protein: AIRPQATQETQY
V gene: TRBV5-1; CDR3 length: 15; CDR3 protein: ASSNKENRGSTGELF
V gene: TRBV14; CDR3 length: 15; CDR3 protein: ASSQETGLLAKNIQY
V gene: TRBV6-1; CDR3 length: 12; CDR3 protein: ASKRQGGFDEQY
V gene: TRBV29-1; CDR3 length: 10; CDR3 protein: SVEKGGGEQY
V gene: TRBV7-3; CDR3 length: 12; CDR3 protein: ASSRAGGLYEQY
V gene: TRBV21-1; CDR3 length: 13; CDR3 protein: ASTLGQGVIYGYT
V gene: TRBV7-2; CDR3 length: 11; CDR3 protein: ASSLGQGYGYT
V gene: TRBV5-1; CDR3 length: 10; CDR3 protein: AGSDTGGMQY
V gene: TRBV5-1; CDR3 length: 13; CDR3 protein: ASSLAEGGGSPLH
V gene: TRBV10-1; CDR3 length: 13; CDR3 protein: ASSESRLAADTQY
V gene: TRBV4-1; CDR3 length: 12; CDR3 protein: ASSLSGGSYEQY
V gene: TRBV6-1; CDR3 length: 13; CDR3 protein: ASSDTGGAWAEQF
V gene: TRBV5-6; CDR3 length: 15; CDR3 protein: ASSLRRTPGAYNEQF
V gene: TRBV2; CDR3 length: 14; CDR3 protein: ASSVGQDYSNQPQH
V gene: TRBV4-2; CDR3 length: 13; CDR3 protein: ASSQGLAGDSIQY
V gene: TRBV29-1; CDR3 length: 10; CDR3 protein: SVESHNTEAF
V gene: TRBV4-2; CDR3 length: 16; CDR3 protein: ATPPGLAGGDIQETQY
V gene: TRBV18; CDR3 length: 12; CDR3 protein: ASSPPRLSETQY
V gene: TRBV28; CDR3 length: 10; CDR3 protein: ASSFRGYGYT
V gene: TRBV19; CDR3 length: 13; CDR3 protein: ASSERQGLGNTIY
V gene: TRBV9; CDR3 length: 11; CDR3 protein: ASSVAENTEAF
V gene: TRBV29-1; CDR3 length: 11; CDR3 protein: SVLTGVNTEAF
V gene: TRBV11-2; CDR3 length: 13; CDR3 protein: ASSFGGGYYNEQF
V gene: TRBV5-1; CDR3 length: 14; CDR3 protein: ASSLRLAGAYNEQF
V gene: TRBV7-8; CDR3 length: 13; CDR3 protein: ASRPGHSNTGELF
V gene: TRBV5-6; CDR3 length: 14; CDR3 protein: ASSPKAGPANIEAF
V gene: TRBV6-6; CDR3 length: 12; CDR3 protein: ASTSPQGLNEQF
V gene: TRBV4-2; CDR3 length: 13; CDR3 protein: ASSPPGQGPGELF
V gene: TRBV6-1; CDR3 length: 11; CDR3 protein: ASSPLEESGYT
V gene: TRBV5-4; CDR3 length: 12; CDR3 protein: ASSLDRRSYEQY
V gene: TRBV28; CDR3 length: 13; CDR3 protein: ASSLTSGGVYEQF
V gene: TRBV28; CDR3 length: 10; CDR3 protein: ASRGLVSPLH
V gene: TRBV5-1; CDR3 length: 11; CDR3 protein: ASSLDQGLEQY
V gene: TRBV7-2; CDR3 length: 14; CDR3 protein: ASSPAGQGTPGELF
V gene: TRBV10-2; CDR3 length: 13; CDR3 protein: ASTHGQGSSYEQY
V gene: TRBV6-6; CDR3 length: 14; CDR3 protein: ASSQTFRSDTGELF
V gene: TRBV7-2; CDR3 length: 13; CDR3 protein: ASSLERGGPYTQY
V gene: TRBV28; CDR3 length: 12; CDR3 protein: ASRSDRVNTEAF
V gene: TRBV14; CDR3 length: 16; CDR3 protein: ASSQVRGGAGTNEKLF
V gene: TRBV19; CDR3 length: 13; CDR3 protein: ASSIGHQGNTEAF
V gene: TRBV2; CDR3 length: 10; CDR3 protein: ASSGERGGLL
V gene: TRBV7-2; CDR3 length: 13; CDR3 protein: ASSLGRRASSPLH
V gene: TRBV6-5; CDR3 length: 13; CDR3 protein: ASSFSDSSNQPQH
V gene: TRBV6-1; CDR3 length: 13; CDR3 protein: ASKIRGQSTDTQY
V gene: TRBV6-5; CDR3 length: 13; CDR3 protein: ASFTQGGGNYGYT